This T cell receptor (beta chain) was profiled in a study of cytomegalovirus exposure and HLA in healthy donors. Study observations and caveats: The study recorded 164 TCR beta chains that were cytomegalovirus-associated. With later analysis, a missense DCLRE1C variant became linked to TCR beta V- and J-gene trimming. Per a prior analysis, the majority of TCR beta V segments were productive roughly 87% or roughly 30% of the time.

The sample holds one count of this clone. Its antigen is unknown. There are 14 residues in the CDR3. Germline CDR1 LNHNV, CDR2 YYDKDF (reference sequence). V lost 5 bases, J lost 8 bases, and 9 bases stayed unmatched. PCR used 60 Vbeta primers and 13 Jbeta primers. In the original workflow: Later, some 75 million unique TCR beta chains were counted in an analysis, and about 12 million of them were shared. Generated by immunoSEQ multiplex PCR, the TCRdb table keeps only in-frame clones and is missing some. V, J and clone size are taken as reported in that table, and D and trimming were inferred from the DNA itself. The repertoire holds some 90,000 clones, with about four fifths as singletons.

The sequenced sample was PBMCs. V usage is TRBV15 and J usage is TRBJ1-2; 9 nucleotides line up with TRBD1. The TCR was taken from a female donor in good health and CMV-seropositive. The CDR3 DNA sequence: TGTGCCACCAGCGAAGGACAGGGGCCGGGCGGCTACACCTTC. It encodes CATSEGQGPGGYTF.